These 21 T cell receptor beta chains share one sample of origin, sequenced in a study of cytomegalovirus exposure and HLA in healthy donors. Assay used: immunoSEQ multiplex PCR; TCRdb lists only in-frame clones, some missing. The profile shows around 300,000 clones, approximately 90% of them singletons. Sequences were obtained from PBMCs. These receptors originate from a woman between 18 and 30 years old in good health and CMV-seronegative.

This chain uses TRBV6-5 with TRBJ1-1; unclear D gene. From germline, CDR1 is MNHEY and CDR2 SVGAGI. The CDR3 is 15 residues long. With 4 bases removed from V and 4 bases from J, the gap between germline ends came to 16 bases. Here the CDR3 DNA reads TGTGCCAGCAGTTCCAGACTCCAAACCCCCACTGAAGCTTTCTTT. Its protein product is CASSSRLQTPTEAFF.

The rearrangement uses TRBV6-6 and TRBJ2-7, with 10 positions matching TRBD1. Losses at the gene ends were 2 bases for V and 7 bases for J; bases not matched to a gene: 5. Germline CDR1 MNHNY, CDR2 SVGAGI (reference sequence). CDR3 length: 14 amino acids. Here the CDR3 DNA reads TGTGCCAGCAGTTACCGACAGGGGGCTAGGGAGCAGTACTTC. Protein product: CASSYRQGAREQYF.

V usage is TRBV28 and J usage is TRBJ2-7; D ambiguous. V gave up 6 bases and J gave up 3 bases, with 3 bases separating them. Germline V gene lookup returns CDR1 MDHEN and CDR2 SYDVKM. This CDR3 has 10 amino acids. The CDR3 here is CASRHYEQYF. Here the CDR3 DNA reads TGTGCCAGCAGACACTACGAGCAGTACTTC.

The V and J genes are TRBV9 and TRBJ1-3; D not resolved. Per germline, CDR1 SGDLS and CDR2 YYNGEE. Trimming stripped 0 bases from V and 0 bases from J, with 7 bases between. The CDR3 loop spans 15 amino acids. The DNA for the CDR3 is TGTGCCAGCAGCGTAGACAGCTTCTCTGGAAACACCATATATTTT. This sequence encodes CASSVDSFSGNTIYF.

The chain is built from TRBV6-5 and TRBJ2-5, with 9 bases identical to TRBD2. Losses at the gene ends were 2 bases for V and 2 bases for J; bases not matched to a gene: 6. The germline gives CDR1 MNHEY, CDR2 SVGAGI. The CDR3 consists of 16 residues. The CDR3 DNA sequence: TGTGCCAGCAGTTACGAGGTAGCGGGAGTACAAGAGACCCAGTACTTC. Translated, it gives CASSYEVAGVQETQYF.

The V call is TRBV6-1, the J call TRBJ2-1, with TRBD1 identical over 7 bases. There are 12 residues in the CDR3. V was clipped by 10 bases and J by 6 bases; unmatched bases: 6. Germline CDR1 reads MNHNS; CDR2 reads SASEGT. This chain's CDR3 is CATRTGLNEQFF. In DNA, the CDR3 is TGTGCCACCCGGACAGGTCTCAATGAGCAGTTCTTC.

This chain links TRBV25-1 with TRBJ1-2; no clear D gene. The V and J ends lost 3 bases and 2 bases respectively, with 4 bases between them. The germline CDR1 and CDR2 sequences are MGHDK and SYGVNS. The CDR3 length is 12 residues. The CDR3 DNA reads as TGTGCCAGCAGTGACGGGAACTATGGCTACACCTTC. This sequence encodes CASSDGNYGYTF.

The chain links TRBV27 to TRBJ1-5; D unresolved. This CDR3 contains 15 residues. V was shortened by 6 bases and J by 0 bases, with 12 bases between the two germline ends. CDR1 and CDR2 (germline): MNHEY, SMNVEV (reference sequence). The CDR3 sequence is CASRGPGHSNQPQHF. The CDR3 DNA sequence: TGTGCCAGCAGAGGTCCGGGTCATAGCAATCAGCCCCAGCATTTT.

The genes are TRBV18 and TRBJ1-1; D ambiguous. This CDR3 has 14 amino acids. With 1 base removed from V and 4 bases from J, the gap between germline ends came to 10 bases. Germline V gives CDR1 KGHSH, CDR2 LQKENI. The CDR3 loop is CASSPQGSGTEAFF. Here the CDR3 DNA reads TGTGCCAGCTCACCACAGGGCAGCGGCACTGAAGCTTTCTTT.

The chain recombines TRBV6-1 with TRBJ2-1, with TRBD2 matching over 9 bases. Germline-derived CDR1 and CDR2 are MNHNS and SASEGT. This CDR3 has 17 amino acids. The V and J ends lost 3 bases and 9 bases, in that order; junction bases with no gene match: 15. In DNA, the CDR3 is TGTGCCAGCAGTGATATCGTGGTAGCGGGAGATTTGGGTGAGCAGTTCTTC. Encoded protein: CASSDIVVAGDLGEQFF.

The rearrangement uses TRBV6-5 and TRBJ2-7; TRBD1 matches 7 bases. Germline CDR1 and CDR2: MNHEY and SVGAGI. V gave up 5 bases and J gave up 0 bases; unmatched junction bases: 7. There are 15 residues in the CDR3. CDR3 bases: TGTGCCAGCAGTCACCGGGACAGAATCTCCTACGAGCAGTACTTC. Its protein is CASSHRDRISYEQYF.

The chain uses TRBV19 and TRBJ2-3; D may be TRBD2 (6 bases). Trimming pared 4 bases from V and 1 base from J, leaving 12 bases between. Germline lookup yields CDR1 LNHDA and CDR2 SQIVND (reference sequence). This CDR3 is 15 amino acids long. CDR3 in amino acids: CASSNPGVGTDTQYF. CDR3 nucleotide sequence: TGTGCCAGTAGTAATCCGGGAGTGGGCACAGATACGCAGTATTTT.

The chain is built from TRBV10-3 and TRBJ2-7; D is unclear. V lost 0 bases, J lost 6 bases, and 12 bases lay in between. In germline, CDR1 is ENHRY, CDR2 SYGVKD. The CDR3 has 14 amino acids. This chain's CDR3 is CAISESLLASEQYF. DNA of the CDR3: TGTGCCATCAGTGAGTCTCTACTCGCAAGCGAGCAGTACTTC.

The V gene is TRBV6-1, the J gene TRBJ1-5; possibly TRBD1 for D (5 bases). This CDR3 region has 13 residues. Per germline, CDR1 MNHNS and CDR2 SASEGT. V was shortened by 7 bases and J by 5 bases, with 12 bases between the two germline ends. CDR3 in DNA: TGTGCCAGCAAGGAGACAGCCGATCAGCCCCAGCATTTT. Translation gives CASKETADQPQHF.

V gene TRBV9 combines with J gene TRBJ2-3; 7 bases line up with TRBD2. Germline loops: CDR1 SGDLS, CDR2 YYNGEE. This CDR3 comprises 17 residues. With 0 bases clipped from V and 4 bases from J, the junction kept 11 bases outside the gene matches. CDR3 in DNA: TGTGCCAGCAGCGTAGACGGTTGGGGGGGTGTCTCAGATACGCAGTATTTT. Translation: CASSVDGWGGVSDTQYF.

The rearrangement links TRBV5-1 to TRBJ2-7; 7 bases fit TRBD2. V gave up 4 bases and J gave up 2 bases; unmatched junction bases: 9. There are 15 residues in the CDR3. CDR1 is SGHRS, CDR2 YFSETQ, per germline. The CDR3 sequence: CASSNSSGAPYEQYF. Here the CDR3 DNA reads TGCGCCAGCAGCAACTCGAGCGGGGCCCCCTACGAGCAGTACTTC.

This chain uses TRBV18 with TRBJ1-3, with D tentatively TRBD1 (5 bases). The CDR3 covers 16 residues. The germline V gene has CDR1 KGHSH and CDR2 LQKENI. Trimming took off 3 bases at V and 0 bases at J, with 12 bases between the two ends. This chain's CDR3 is CASSPGLKTSGNTIYF. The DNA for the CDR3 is TGTGCCAGCTCACCGGGGCTGAAAACCTCTGGAAACACCATATATTTT.

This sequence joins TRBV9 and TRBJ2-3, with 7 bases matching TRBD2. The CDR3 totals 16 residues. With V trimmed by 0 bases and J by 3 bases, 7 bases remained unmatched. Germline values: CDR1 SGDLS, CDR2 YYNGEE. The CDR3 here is CASSVAAGASTDTQYF. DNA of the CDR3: TGTGCCAGCAGCGTAGCGGCGGGAGCGTCGACAGATACGCAGTATTTT.

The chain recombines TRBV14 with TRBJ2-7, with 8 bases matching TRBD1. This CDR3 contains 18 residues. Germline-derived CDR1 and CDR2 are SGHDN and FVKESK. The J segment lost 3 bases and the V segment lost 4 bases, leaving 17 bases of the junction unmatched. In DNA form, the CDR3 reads TGTGCCAGCAGCCTCAGCACCCTCGACAGGGGAAAATTCTACGAGCAGTACTTC. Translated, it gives CASSLSTLDRGKFYEQYF.

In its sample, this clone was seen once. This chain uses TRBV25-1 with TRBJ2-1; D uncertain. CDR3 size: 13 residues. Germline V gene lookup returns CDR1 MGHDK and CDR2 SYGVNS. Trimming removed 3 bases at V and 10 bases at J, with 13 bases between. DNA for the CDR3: TGTGCCAGCAGTGACCCCGGTCCAAAAGAGCAGTTCTTC. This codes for CASSDPGPKEQFF.

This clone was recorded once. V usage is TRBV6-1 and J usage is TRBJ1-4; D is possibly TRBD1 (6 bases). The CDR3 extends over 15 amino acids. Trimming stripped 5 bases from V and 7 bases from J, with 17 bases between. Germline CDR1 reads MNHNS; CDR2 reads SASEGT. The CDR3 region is CASSPNWGQAEKLFF. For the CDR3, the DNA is TGTGCCAGCAGTCCTAACTGGGGGCAGGCTGAAAAACTGTTTTTT.